A selection of T cell receptor beta chains follows, all from one sample in a study of breast tumors, draining lymph nodes, adjacent tissues. TCRdb analysed the multiplex PCR reads with MiXCR anew, one entry per CDR3 protein. The sample shows about 89,000 distinct CDR3 sequences, roughly 28% of them seen only once. The sequencing input was axillary lymph node tissue. The receptors stem from a female donor with breast cancer. Some clones in this sample may be carry-over from other donors' samples. Both conserved end residues are part of each CDR3. D genes are given only for firm matches. Clone size appears in some rows only: once, few, many, or a class for an expanded clone.

. | few | TRBJ1-4 | TRBV12-3/TRBV12-4 | CASSLGEKLFF | TGTGCCAGCAGTTTAGGTGAAAAACTGTTTTTT
. | many | TRBJ2-3 | TRBV7-3 | CASRSGFSDTQYF | TGTGCCAGCAGATCAGGGTTTTCAGATACGCAGTATTTT
. | many | TRBJ2-1 | TRBV2 | CASSGLYEQFF | TGTGCCAGCAGTGGATTGTATGAGCAGTTCTTC
TRBD2 | many | TRBJ2-3 | TRBV19 | CASSIEAGAADTQYF | TGTGCCAGTAGTATAGAGGCGGGAGCCGCAGATACGCAGTATTTT
TRBD2 | many | TRBJ2-7 | TRBV27 | CASSLTSGRPSYEQYF | TGTGCCAGCAGTTTGACTAGCGGGAGGCCCTCCTACGAGCAGTACTTC
. | . | TRBJ2-2 | TRBV7-2 | CASSFGTTNTRGLFF | TGTGCCAGCAGCTTCGGGACAACGAACACCCGGGGGCTGTTTTTT
. | many | TRBJ2-3 | TRBV20-1 | CSLLVGVLGDTQYF | TGCAGCCTGCTGGTGGGAGTCTTGGGAGATACGCAGTATTTT
. | few | TRBJ1-5 | TRBV20-1 | CSARGGSSNQPQHF | TGCAGTGCTAGAGGGGGAAGTAGCAATCAGCCCCAGCATTTT
TRBD1 | many | TRBJ1-4 | TRBV19 | CATSTGRGGEKLFF | TGTGCCACCTCGACAGGGCGGGGAGGTGAAAAACTGTTTTTT
. | many | TRBJ2-1 | TRBV25-1 | CASSEFEHQRHNEQFF | TGTGCCAGCAGTGAATTTGAGCACCAAAGACACAATGAGCAGTTCTTC
. | many | TRBJ1-5 | TRBV18 | CASSGEPHQPQHF | TGTGCCAGCTCGGGGGAGCCTCATCAGCCCCAGCATTTT
. | . | TRBJ2-2 | TRBV7-8 | CASSLTAVGTGELLF | TGTGCCAGCAGCTTGACAGCAGTAGGGACCGGGGAGCTGCTTTTT
. | many | TRBJ2-5 | TRBV19 | CASSRNAEETQYF | TGTGCCAGTAGTAGGAACGCAGAAGAGACCCAGTACTTC
. | many | TRBJ2-5 | TRBV7-9 | CASSLGAGTGGYGETQYF | TGTGCCAGCAGCCTGGGGGCTGGGACCGGGGGTTATGGAGAGACCCAGTACTTC
. | . | TRBJ1-5 | TRBV12-3/TRBV12-4 | CASSLGADYEHF | TGTGCCAGCAGTTTAGGGGCTGACTACGAGCATTTT
TRBD2 | many | TRBJ2-1 | TRBV7-9 | CASSSAGVEQFF | TGTGCCAGCAGCTCCGCGGGAGTAGAGCAGTTCTTC
TRBD2 | . | TRBJ2-7 | TRBV2 | CASSEAPGGSGSEQYF | TGTGCCAGCAGTGAAGCGCCGGGGGGGAGCGGGAGCGAGCAGTACTTC
TRBD1 | many | TRBJ2-1 | TRBV19 | CASSTRDRAHNEQFF | TGTGCCAGTAGTACACGGGACAGGGCACACAATGAGCAGTTCTTC
TRBD1 | . | TRBJ2-1 | TRBV7-2 | CASSSGQGCLEQFF | TGTGCCAGCAGCTCGGGACAGGGCTGTCTTGAGCAGTTCTTC
TRBD1 | many | TRBJ2-3 | TRBV18 | CASSPDRETNPDTQYF | TGTGCCAGCTCACCGGACAGGGAAACGAATCCAGATACGCAGTATTTT
TRBD2 | . | TRBJ2-7 | TRBV20-1 | CSAYSGKSPSEQYF | TGCAGTGCTTATAGCGGGAAGAGCCCCTCCGAGCAGTACTTC
. | few | TRBJ1-1 | TRBV5-8 | CASSLARGNSAFF | TGTGCCAGCAGCTTGGCCCGGGGTAATTCGGCTTTCTTT
. | many | TRBJ1-1 | TRBV5-5 | CASSLEGRRNTEAFF | TGTGCCAGCAGCTTGGAGGGGCGTCGGAACACTGAAGCTTTCTTT
. | many | TRBJ1-3 | TRBV19 | CASSMMANSFSGNTIYF | TGTGCCAGTAGTATGATGGCAAACTCCTTCTCTGGAAACACCATATATTTT
. | many | TRBJ2-7 | TRBV12-3/TRBV12-4 | CASSAGPPRNEQYF | TGTGCCAGCAGTGCAGGGCCACCCCGAAATGAGCAGTACTTC
TRBD1 | many | TRBJ2-3 | TRBV3-1 | CASSKASQGVDTQYF | TGTGCCAGCAGCAAAGCATCCCAGGGGGTGGATACGCAGTATTTT
. | . | TRBJ1-3 | TRBV10-1 | CASGGGGYGGNTIYF | TGCGCCAGCGGGGGGGGGGGTTATGGTGGAAACACCATATATTTT
. | . | TRBJ2-2 | TRBV20-1 | CSDHPGSGLIGELFF | TGCAGTGACCACCCAGGTAGCGGCCTAATCGGGGAGCTGTTTTTT
. | many | TRBJ1-2 | TRBV6-2/TRBV6-3 | CASSYSIVRGYTF | TGTGCCAGCAGTTACTCGATTGTGCGGGGCTACACCTTC
. | . | TRBJ1-4 | TRBV20-1 | CSARYTGAANEKLFF | TGCAGTGCTAGGTACACCGGGGCGGCTAATGAAAAACTGTTTTTT
TRBD1 | . | TRBJ2-7 | TRBV5-6 | CASGTGGGYEQYF | TGTGCCAGCGGAACAGGGGGCGGTTACGAGCAGTACTTC
. | many | TRBJ2-5 | TRBV30 | CAWRGLGGETQYF | TGTGCCTGGAGGGGGCTCGGAGGAGAGACCCAGTACTTC
TRBD1 | . | TRBJ2-7 | TRBV19 | CASSSDRDEQYF | TGTGCCAGTAGTTCCGACAGGGACGAGCAGTACTTC
. | many | TRBJ2-7 | TRBV6-2/TRBV6-3 | CASSYSWTADEQYF | TGTGCCAGCAGTTACTCCTGGACAGCTGACGAGCAGTACTTC
. | many | TRBJ2-7 | TRBV29-1 | CSVEGGVGSYEQYF | TGCAGCGTGGAAGGAGGGGTAGGCTCCTACGAGCAGTACTTC
TRBD2 | many | TRBJ2-7 | TRBV9 | CASSKGLAGRLVEQYF | TGTGCCAGCAGCAAGGGACTAGCGGGACGGTTGGTTGAGCAGTACTTC